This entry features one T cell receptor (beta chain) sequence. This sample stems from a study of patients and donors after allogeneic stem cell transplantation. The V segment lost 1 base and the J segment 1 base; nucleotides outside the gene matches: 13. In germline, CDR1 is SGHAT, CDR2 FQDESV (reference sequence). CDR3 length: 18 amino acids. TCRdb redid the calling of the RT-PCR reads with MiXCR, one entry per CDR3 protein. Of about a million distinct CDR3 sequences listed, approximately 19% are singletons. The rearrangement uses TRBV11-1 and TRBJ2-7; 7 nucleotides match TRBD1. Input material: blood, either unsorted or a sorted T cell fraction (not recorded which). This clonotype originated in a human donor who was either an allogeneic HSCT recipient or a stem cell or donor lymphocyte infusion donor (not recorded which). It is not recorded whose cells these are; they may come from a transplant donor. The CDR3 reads CASSLGQGKGIKSYEQYF. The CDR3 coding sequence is TGTGCCAGCAGCTTAGGACAGGGTAAGGGGATCAAGTCCTACGAGCAGTACTTC.